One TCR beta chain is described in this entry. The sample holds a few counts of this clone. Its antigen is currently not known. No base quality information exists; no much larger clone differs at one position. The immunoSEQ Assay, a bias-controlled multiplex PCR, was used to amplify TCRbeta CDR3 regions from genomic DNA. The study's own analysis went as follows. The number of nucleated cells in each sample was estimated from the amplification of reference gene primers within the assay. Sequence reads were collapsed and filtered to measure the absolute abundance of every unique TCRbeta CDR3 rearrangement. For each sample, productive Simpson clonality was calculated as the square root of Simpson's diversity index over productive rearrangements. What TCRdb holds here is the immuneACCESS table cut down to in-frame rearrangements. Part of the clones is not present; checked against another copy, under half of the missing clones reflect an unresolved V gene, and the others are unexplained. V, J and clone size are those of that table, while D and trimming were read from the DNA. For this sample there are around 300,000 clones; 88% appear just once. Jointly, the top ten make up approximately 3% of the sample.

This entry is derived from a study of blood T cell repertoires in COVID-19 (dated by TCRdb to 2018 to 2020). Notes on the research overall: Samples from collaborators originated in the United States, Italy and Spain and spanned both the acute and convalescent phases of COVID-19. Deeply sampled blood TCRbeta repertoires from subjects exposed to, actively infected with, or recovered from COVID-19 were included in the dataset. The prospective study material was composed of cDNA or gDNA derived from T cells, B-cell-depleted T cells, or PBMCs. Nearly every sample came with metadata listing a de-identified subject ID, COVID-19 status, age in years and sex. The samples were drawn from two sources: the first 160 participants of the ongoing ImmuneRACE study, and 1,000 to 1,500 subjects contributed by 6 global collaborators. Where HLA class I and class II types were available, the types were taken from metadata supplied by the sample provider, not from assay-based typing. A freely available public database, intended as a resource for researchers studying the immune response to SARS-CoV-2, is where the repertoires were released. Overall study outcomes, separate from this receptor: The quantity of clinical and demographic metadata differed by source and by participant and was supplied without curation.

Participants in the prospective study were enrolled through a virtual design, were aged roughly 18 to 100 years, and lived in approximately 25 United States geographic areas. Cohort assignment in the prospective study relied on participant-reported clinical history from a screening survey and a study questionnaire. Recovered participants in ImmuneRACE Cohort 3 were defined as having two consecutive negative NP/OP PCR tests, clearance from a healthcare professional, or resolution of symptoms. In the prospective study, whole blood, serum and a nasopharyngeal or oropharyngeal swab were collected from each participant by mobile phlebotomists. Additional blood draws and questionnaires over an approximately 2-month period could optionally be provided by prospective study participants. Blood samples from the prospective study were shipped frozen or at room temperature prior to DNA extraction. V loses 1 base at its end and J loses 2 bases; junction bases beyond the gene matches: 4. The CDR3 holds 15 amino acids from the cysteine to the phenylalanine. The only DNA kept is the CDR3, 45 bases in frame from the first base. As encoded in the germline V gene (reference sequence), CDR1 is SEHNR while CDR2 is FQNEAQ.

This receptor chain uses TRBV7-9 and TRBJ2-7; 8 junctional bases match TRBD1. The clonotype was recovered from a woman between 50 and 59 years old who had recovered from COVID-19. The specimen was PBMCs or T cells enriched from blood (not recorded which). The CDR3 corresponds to CASSLGPGQAYEQYF. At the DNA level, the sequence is TGTGCCAGCAGCTTAGGGCCGGGACAGGCCTACGAGCAGTACTTC.